These 18 T cell receptor beta chains were sequenced from one sample in a study of beta chain features in type 1 diabetes. Investigators reverse transcribed all isolated RNA, so they sequenced expressed TCRB transcripts. Sequencing was performed with immunoSEQ multiplex PCR; in TCRdb, only in-frame clones are kept and a portion is missing. The data contain about 320,000 clones, 13% to 15% of them seen just once; the ten biggest clones take up roughly 6.7%. The specimen was central memory CD4+ T cells from blood. The receptors here all came from a man aged 30 to 45 in good health.

The gene calls are TRBV5-4 and TRBJ2-7; 11 nucleotides line up with TRBD1. Germline V lookup: CDR1 SGHNT, CDR2 YYREEE (reference sequence). V was pared by 4 bases and J by 7 bases, with 7 bases of the junction left unmatched. The CDR3 is 14 residues long. DNA for the CDR3: TGTGCCAGCAGCAAGGACAGGGGGCCTTATGAGCAGTACTTC. It translates to CASSKDRGPYEQYF.

The chain carries TRBV7-2 and TRBJ1-5; a weak D match, TRBD1 (6 bases). Germline V CDR1 and CDR2: SGHTA, FQGNSA. Trimming cost V 8 bases and J 2 bases, with 19 bases left between them. CDR3 length: 16 amino acids. CDR3 amino acids: CASRRGVQGGNQPQHF. CDR3 bases: TGTGCCAGCCGTAGGGGGGTCCAGGGCGGCAATCAGCCCCAGCATTTT.

The chain uses TRBV7-2 and TRBJ1-6, with D maybe TRBD1 (5 bases). Per the germline V gene, CDR1 is SGHTA and CDR2 is FQGNSA. Trimming left V 2 bases short and J 5 bases short, with 10 bases between. The CDR3 is made up of 15 amino acids. The CDR3 loop is CASSLQWGNNSPLHF. The CDR3 DNA is TGTGCCAGCAGCTTACAGTGGGGGAATAATTCACCCCTCCACTTT.

There are a few counts of this clone. The J gene is TRBJ2-5, the V gene TRBV29-1; D remains unclear. V lost 7 bases and J 5 bases, leaving 17 bases between the germline ends. Germline V CDR1 and CDR2: SQVTM, ANQGSEA. This CDR3 has 13 residues. The CDR3 reads CSGWIPTRETQYF. CDR3 in DNA: TGCAGCGGTTGGATACCCACGCGCGAGACCCAGTACTTC.

The chain links TRBV11-2 to TRBJ2-2, with TRBD1 identical over 9 bases. Germline V gene lookup returns CDR1 SGHAT and CDR2 FQNNGV. This CDR3 is 15 amino acids long. Trimming at V came to 5 bases and at J to 5 bases, leaving 6 bases not matched to a gene. The CDR3 DNA reads TGTGCCAGCAGCCAAGGGACAGGGTGGACCGGGGAGCTGTTTTTT. Protein sequence: CASSQGTGWTGELFF.

The J gene is TRBJ1-1, the V gene TRBV19, with D possibly TRBD1 on 5 matching bases. CDR1 LNHDA and CDR2 SQIVND come from the germline V gene (reference sequence). This CDR3 is built from 11 residues. V was clipped by 8 bases and J by 7 bases, with 11 bases between them. The CDR3 DNA is TGTGCCAGTGGAAAGACAGTTGAAGCTTTCTTT. Its translation: CASGKTVEAFF.

This clone was counted between two and nine times. CDR3 sequence: CASSSSWGDRGGNSPLHF. For the CDR3, the DNA is TGTGCCAGCAGCTCGAGTTGGGGGGACAGGGGAGGTAATTCACCCCTCCACTTT. The rearrangement joins TRBV7-8 to TRBJ1-6, with 10 bases identical to TRBD1. In germline, CDR1 is SGHVS, CDR2 FQNEAQ. The CDR3 length is 18 residues. V was clipped by 4 bases and J by 6 bases; unmatched bases: 12.

J is TRBJ2-1 and V is TRBV11-2; the D gene is possibly TRBD1 (5 bases). Trimming removed 5 bases from V and 5 bases from J, with 16 bases in between. This CDR3 is 15 amino acids long. Germline CDR1 and CDR2: SGHAT and FQNNGV. The CDR3, as DNA: TGTGCCAGCAGCCTAACCCCAGGGCGGCACAATGAGCAGTTCTTC. This sequence encodes CASSLTPGRHNEQFF.

This clone appeared a few times. The rearrangement joins TRBV6-5 to TRBJ1-3, with D maybe TRBD1 (6 bases). This CDR3 comprises 16 residues. The V gene lost 4 bases and the J gene lost 0 bases, with 13 bases spanning the gap. Per the germline V gene, CDR1 is MNHEY and CDR2 is SVGAGI. The CDR3 protein is CASSSNRAHSGNTIYF. In nucleotides, the CDR3 is TGTGCCAGCAGTTCCAACAGGGCCCACTCTGGAAACACCATATATTTT.

This clone was picked up a small number of times. This chain connects TRBV7-2 to TRBJ1-5, with 8 positions matching TRBD1. Unmatched junction bases numbered 6, after V lost 2 bases and J lost 6 bases. The CDR3 extends over 15 amino acids. CDR1 and CDR2 (germline): SGHTA, FQGNSA. This CDR3 reads CASSLRTGKGQPQHF. Written as DNA, the CDR3 is TGTGCCAGCAGCTTAAGGACAGGGAAGGGTCAGCCCCAGCATTTT. Looking up the rest from reference TRBV7-2 and TRBJ1-5 gives the full variable domain: GAGVSQSPSNKVTEKGKDVELRCDPISGHTALYWYRQSLGQGLEFLIYFQGNSAPDKSGLPSDRFSAERTGGSVSTLTIQRTQQEDSAVYLCASSLRTGKGQPQHFGDGTRLSIL.

This chain links TRBV5-1 with TRBJ2-5; 7 bases match TRBD1. Looked up from germline, CDR1 is SGHRS and CDR2 is YFSETQ. This CDR3 is built from 15 residues. V trimming: 2 bases; J trimming: 5 bases; junction bases outside the gene matches: 9. CDR3 sequence reads: CASSLTGDPGETQYF. The DNA of the CDR3 is TGCGCCAGCAGCTTAACAGGGGACCCAGGGGAGACCCAGTACTTC.

This clone was seen a handful of times. The same CDR3 is also encoded by other DNA sequences in this sample. This chain joins TRBV4-3 and TRBJ1-4; D uncertain. Germline CDR1 LGHNA, CDR2 YSLEER. Trimming cost V 0 bases and J 8 bases, with 7 bases left between them. The CDR3 has 13 residues. The CDR3 sequence: CASSQDRREKLFF. In DNA form, the CDR3 reads TGCGCCAGCAGCCAAGACCGGAGAGAAAAACTGTTTTTT.

This clone was found a few times. The chain carries TRBV19 and TRBJ2-5, with a tentative D call TRBD2 (5 bases). Between the trimmed V and J ends, which lost 4 bases and 4 bases, there was a span of 13 bases. The CDR3 spans 14 residues. The V gene's germline CDR1 is LNHDA and CDR2 SQIVND (reference sequence). The CDR3 nucleotides are TGTGCCAGTAGTACCCTTAGCGTGAGAGAGACCCAGTACTTC. It yields the protein CASSTLSVRETQYF.

The DNA for the CDR3 is TGTGCCAGCAGCCAAGATAGTTACTCCTACGAGCAGTACTTC. Its protein product is CASSQDSYSYEQYF. This rearrangement joins TRBV14 to TRBJ2-7; D ambiguous. This CDR3 contains 14 residues. Germline assignment: CDR1 SGHDN and CDR2 FVKESK. The V end was cut by 0 bases, the J end by 0 bases, with 6 bases between.

The rearrangement joins TRBV5-4 to TRBJ1-4; D perhaps matches TRBD1 (5 bases). The germline CDR1 and CDR2 sequences are SGHNT and YYREEE (reference sequence). The CDR3 has 16 amino acids. V lost 0 bases and J lost 3, with 12 bases in between. CDR3 residues: CASSLARAEANEKLFF. The DNA of the CDR3 is TGTGCCAGCAGCTTGGCCAGGGCTGAAGCTAATGAAAAACTGTTTTTT.

The genes are TRBV4-1 and TRBJ2-4; D unclear. CDR1 and CDR2 (germline): MGHRA, YSYEKL. The V end was cut by 1 base, the J end by 0 bases, with 13 bases between. This CDR3 has 17 amino acids. CDR3 coding DNA: TGCGCCAGCAGCCAAGTTCCCAGCCCGATAGCCAAAAACATTCAGTACTTC. The encoded protein is CASSQVPSPIAKNIQYF.

This clone has more than one count but fewer than ten. CDR3 DNA sequence: TGCAGCGTCCGTTGGGGGGGAAGCTATGGCTACACCTTC. This gives the protein CSVRWGGSYGYTF. The genes are TRBV29-1 and TRBJ1-2; TRBD1 is a possible D gene (5 bases). The CDR3 sequence is 13 residues long. Germline values: CDR1 SQVTM, CDR2 ANQGSEA. V lost 6 bases to trimming and J lost 4 bases, with 15 bases between them.

This sequence joins TRBV2 and TRBJ2-5, with TRBD2 identical over 12 bases. The CDR3 covers 15 residues. The trim removed 4 bases at V and 1 base at J, leaving 1 base unmatched. The germline V gene encodes CDR1 SNHLY and CDR2 FYNNEI. The CDR3 region has the DNA TGTGCCAGCAGTGGACTAGCGGGGGCCCAAGAGACCCAGTACTTC. It specifies CASSGLAGAQETQYF. The variable domain in full, completed from reference TRBV2 and TRBJ2-5, reads EPEVTQTPSHQVTQMGQEVILRCVPISNHLYFYWYRQILGQKVEFLVSFYNNEISEKSEIFDDQFSVERPDGSNFTLKIRSTKLEDSAMYFCASSGLAGAQETQYFGPGTRLLVL.